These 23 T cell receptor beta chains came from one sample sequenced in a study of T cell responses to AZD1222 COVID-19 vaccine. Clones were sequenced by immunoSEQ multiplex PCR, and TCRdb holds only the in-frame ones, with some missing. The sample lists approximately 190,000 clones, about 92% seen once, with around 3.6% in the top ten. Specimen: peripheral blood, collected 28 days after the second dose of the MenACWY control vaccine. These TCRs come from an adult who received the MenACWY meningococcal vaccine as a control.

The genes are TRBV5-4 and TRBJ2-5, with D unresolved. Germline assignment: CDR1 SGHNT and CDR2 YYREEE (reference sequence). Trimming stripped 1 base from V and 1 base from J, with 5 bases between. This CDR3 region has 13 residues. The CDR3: CASSLPIQETQYF. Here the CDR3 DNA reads TGTGCCAGCAGCTTGCCTATCCAAGAGACCCAGTACTTC.

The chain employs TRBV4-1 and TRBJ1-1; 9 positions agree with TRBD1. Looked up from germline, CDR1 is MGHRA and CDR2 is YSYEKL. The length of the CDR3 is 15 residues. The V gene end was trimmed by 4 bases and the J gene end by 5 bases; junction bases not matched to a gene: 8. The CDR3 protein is CASSRAGQGRTEAFF. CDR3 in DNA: TGCGCCAGCAGCCGAGCTGGACAGGGGAGGACTGAAGCTTTCTTT.

Here the CDR3 reads CASSFRHGNTEAFF. CDR3 nucleotides: TGTGCCAGTAGTTTTAGACACGGGAACACTGAAGCTTTCTTT. The gene calls are TRBV19 and TRBJ1-1, with D hard to call. V was trimmed by 5 bases and J by 1 base, leaving 11 bases between them. The germline V gene encodes CDR1 LNHDA and CDR2 SQIVND (reference sequence). The CDR3 has 14 amino acids.

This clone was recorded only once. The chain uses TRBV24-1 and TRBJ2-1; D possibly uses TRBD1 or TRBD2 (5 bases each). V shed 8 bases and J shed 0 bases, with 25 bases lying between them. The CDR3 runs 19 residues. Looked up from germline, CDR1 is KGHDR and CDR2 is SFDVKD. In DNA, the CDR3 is TGTGCCACCAACAGAAGGGGACGGTCCGCCCCTCCCTCCTACAATGAGCAGTTCTTC. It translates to CATNRRGRSAPPSYNEQFF.

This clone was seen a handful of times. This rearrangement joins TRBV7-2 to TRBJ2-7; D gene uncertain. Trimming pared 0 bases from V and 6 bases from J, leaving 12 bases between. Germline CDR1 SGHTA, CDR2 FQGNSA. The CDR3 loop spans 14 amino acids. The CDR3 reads CASSLALLAGEQYF. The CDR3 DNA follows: TGTGCCAGCAGCTTAGCGCTATTAGCAGGCGAGCAGTACTTC.

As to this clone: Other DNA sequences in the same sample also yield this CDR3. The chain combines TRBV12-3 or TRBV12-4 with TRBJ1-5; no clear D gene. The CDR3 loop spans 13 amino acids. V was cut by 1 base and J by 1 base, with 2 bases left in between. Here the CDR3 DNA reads TGTGCCAGCAGTTTAGGGAGCAATCAGCCCCAGCATTTT. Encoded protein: CASSLGSNQPQHF.

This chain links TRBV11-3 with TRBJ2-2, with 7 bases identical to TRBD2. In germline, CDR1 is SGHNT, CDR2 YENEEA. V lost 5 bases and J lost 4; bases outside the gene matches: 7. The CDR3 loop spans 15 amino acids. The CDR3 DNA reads TGTGCCAGCAGCGCCCCGGGAGGCGTCACCGGGGAGCTGTTTTTT. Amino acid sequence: CASSAPGGVTGELFF.

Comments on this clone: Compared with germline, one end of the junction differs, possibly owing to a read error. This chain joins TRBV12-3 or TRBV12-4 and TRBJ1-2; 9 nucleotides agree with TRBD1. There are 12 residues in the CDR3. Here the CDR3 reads CASTQPTGTGSF. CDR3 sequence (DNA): TGTGCCAGCACCCAACCCACCGGGACAGGGTCCTTC.

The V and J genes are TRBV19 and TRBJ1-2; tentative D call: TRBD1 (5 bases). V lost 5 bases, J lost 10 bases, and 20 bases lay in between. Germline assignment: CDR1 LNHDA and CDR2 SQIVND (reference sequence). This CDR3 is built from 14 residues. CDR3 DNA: TGTGCCAGTAGTCCCCGTGGGACCTCGGATGACTACACCTTC. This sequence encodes CASSPRGTSDDYTF.

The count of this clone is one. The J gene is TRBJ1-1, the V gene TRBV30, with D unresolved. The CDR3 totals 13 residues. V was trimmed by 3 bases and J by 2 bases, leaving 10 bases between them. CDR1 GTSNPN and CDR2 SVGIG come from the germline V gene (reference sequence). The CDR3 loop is CAWSPQANTEAFF. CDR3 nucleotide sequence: TGTGCCTGGAGCCCCCAGGCTAACACTGAAGCTTTCTTT. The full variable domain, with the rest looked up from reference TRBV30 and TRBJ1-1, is SQTIHQWPATLVQPVGSPLSLECTVEGTSNPNLYWYRQAAGRGLQLLFYSVGIGQISSEVPQNLSASRPQDRQFILSSKKLLLSDSGFYLCAWSPQANTEAFFGQGTRLTVV.

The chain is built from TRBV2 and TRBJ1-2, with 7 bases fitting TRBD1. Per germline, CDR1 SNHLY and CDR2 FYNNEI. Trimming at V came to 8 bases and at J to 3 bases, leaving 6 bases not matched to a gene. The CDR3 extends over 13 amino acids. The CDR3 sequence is CASRVDRDYGYTF. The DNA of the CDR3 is TGTGCCAGCCGAGTTGACAGGGACTATGGCTACACCTTC. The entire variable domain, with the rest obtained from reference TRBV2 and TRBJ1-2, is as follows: EPEVTQTPSHQVTQMGQEVILRCVPISNHLYFYWYRQILGQKVEFLVSFYNNEISEKSEIFDDQFSVERPDGSNFTLKIRSTKLEDSAMYFCASRVDRDYGYTFGSGTRLTVV.

Here the CDR3 DNA reads TGTGCCAGCAGCCAAGGAACAGGGGGCGTCGCGAACACCGGGGAGCTGTTTTTT. Translation: CASSQGTGGVANTGELFF. The rearrangement links TRBV4-2 to TRBJ2-2; 9 nucleotides line up with TRBD1. This CDR3 is 18 amino acids long. In germline, CDR1 is LGHNA, CDR2 YNFKEQ. The ends lost 1 base at V and 0 bases at J; junction bases unmatched: 6.

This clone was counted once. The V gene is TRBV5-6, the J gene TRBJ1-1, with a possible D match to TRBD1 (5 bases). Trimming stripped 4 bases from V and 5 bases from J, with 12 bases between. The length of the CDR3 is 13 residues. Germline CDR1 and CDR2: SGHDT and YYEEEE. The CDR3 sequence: CASSPGRVTEAFF. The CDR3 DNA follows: TGTGCCAGCAGCCCCGGCAGGGTGACTGAAGCTTTCTTT.

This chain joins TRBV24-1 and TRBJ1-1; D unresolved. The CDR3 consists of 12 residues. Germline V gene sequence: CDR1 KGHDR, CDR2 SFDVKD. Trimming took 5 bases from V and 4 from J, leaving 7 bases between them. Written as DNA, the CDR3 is TGTGCCACCAGTGCTCCGGGCACTGAAGCTTTCTTT. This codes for CATSAPGTEAFF.

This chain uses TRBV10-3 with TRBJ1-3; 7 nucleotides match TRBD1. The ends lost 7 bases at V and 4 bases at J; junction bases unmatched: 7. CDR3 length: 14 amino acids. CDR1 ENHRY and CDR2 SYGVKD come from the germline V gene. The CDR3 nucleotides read TGTGCCATCAAGGCAGGGGGGTCAGGAAACACCATATATTTT. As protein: CAIKAGGSGNTIYF.

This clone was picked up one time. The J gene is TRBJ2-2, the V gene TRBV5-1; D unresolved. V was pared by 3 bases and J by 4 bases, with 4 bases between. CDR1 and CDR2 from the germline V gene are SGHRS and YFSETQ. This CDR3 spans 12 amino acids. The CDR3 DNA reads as TGCGCCAGCAGCTCCAGCACCGGGGAGCTGTTTTTT. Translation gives CASSSSTGELFF.

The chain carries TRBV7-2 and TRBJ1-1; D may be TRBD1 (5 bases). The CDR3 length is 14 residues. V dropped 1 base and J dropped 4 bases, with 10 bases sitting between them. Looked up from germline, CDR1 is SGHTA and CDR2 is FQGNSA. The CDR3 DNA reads TGTGCCAGCAGCTTAGACGGGGGAGGCACTGAAGCTTTCTTT. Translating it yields CASSLDGGGTEAFF.

CDR3 in DNA: TGTGCCAGCAGTGCTAAATTACTAGCGGGAGATAGAAATGAGCAGTTCTTC. Its protein is CASSAKLLAGDRNEQFF. The chain links TRBV6-4 to TRBJ2-1; 11 bases align to TRBD2. The CDR3 extends over 17 amino acids. Trimming removed 4 bases from V and 7 bases from J; junction bases left unmatched: 12. Germline-derived CDR1 and CDR2 are MRHNA and SNTAGT.

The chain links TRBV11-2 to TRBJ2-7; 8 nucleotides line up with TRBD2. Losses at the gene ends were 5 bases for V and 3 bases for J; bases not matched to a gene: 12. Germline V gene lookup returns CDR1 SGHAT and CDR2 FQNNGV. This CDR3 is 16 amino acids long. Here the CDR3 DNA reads TGTGCCAGCAGCCTACCCCGGGGGAGCGGGAGCTACGAGCAGTACTTC. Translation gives CASSLPRGSGSYEQYF.

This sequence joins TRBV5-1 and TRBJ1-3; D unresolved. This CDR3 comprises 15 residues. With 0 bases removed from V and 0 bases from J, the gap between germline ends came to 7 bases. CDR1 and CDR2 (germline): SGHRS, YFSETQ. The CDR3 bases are TGCGCCAGCAGCTTGGCTAGTGGCTCTGGAAACACCATATATTTT. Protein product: CASSLASGSGNTIYF.

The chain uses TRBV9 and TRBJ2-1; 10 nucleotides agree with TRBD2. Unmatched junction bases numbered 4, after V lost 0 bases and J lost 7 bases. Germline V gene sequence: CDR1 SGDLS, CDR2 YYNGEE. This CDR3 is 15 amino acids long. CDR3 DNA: TGTGCCAGCAGCGTAGTACTAGCGGGAAAAAATGAGCAGTTCTTC. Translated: CASSVVLAGKNEQFF.

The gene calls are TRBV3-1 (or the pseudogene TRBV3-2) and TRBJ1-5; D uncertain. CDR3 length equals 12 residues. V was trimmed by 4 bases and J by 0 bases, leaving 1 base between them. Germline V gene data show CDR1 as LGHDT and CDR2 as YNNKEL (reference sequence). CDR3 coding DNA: TGTGCCAGCAGCCTTAGCAATCAGCCCCAGCATTTT. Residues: CASSLSNQPQHF.

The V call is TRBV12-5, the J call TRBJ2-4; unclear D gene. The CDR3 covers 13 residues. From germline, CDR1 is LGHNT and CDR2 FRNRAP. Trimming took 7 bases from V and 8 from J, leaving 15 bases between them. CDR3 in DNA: TGTGCTAGTGCTTCTATCGAAGGAGACATTCAGTACTTC. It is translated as CASASIEGDIQYF.